This paragraph covers one TCR beta chain sequence. The CDR3 length is 14 residues. Germline loops: CDR1 KGHDR, CDR2 SFDVKD. Germline trimming cut 6 bases from V and 5 bases from J; bases unmatched to any gene: 4. Original processing methods: Nucleated cell number was recorded as an estimate derived from reference gene primer amplification. TCRdb's copy holds only in-frame clones and misses some; the assay was immunoSEQ multiplex PCR. From that table come the V and J calls and clone size; the DNA was used to work out D and trimming. This sample has approximately 25,000 clones, with approximately 68% found just once. This sample stems from a study of blood T cell repertoires in COVID-19. About the study: The samples span acute and convalescent COVID-19 from the United States, Italy and Spain.

This TCR was sampled from an elderly woman with acute or convalescent COVID-19. V and J are TRBV24-1 and TRBJ2-1; 9 bases match TRBD2. Source material: peripheral blood. The CDR3 DNA follows: TGTGCCACCAGTCTAGCGGGGACGAACAATGAGCAGTTCTTC. This translates into CATSLAGTNNEQFF.